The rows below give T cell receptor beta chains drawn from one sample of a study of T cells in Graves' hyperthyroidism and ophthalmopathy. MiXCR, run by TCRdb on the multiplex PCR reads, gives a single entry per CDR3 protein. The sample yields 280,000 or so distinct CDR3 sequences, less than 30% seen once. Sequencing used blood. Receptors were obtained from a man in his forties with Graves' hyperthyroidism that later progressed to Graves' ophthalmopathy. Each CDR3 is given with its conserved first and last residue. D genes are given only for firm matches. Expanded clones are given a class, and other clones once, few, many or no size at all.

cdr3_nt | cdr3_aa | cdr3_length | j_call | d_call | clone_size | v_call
TGTGCCAGCAGTGACTCCATTCCCTACGAGCAGTACTTC | CASSDSIPYEQYF | 13 | TRBJ2-7 | NA | NA | TRBV6-4
TGTGCCAGTAGTTCCACAGGGGCCGGAAACACCATATATTTT | CASSSTGAGNTIYF | 14 | TRBJ1-3 | TRBD1 | many | TRBV19
TGTGCCAGCACCCTTGGGGGGTCCGAGACCCAGTACTTC | CASTLGGSETQYF | 13 | TRBJ2-5 | NA | few | TRBV28
TGTGCCAGCAGCACAAGCGGGAGGGGTGTGACCCAGTACTTC | CASSTSGRGVTQYF | 14 | TRBJ2-5 | TRBD2 | many | TRBV11-2
TGTGCCAGCAGTGAAGCGCTGGACTACGAGCAGTACTTC | CASSEALDYEQYF | 13 | TRBJ2-7 | NA | many | TRBV2
TGTGCCAGCAGCCAAGTAGTTACCAACACTGAAGCTTTCTTT | CASSQVVTNTEAFF | 14 | TRBJ1-1 | NA | many | TRBV4-2
TGTGCCAGCAGTGAATCAGATATCACCTACGAGCAGTACTTC | CASSESDITYEQYF | 14 | TRBJ2-7 | NA | many | TRBV2
TGTGCCAGCAGTTACGCGGGGACCGCCCGCCGGGGCTACACCTTC | CASSYAGTARRGYTF | 15 | TRBJ1-2 | NA | NA | TRBV6-2/TRBV6-3
TGTGCCTGGAGTCAGGGGGGAGTTAGCAATCAGCCCCAGCATTTT | CAWSQGGVSNQPQHF | 15 | TRBJ1-5 | TRBD1 | many | TRBV30
TGTGCCAGCAGCTTAAGGGGCACCCAGTACTTC | CASSLRGTQYF | 11 | TRBJ2-5 | NA | many | TRBV7-9
TGTGCCTGGAGTGTACCGGGGTTACCCCGAAGGAGCACTGAAGCTTTCTTT | CAWSVPGLPRRSTEAFF | 17 | TRBJ1-1 | NA | many | TRBV30
TGTGCCAGCAGCCTACTTAGCGGGAGGCGGGGAGAGACCCAGTACTTC | CASSLLSGRRGETQYF | 16 | TRBJ2-5 | TRBD2 | NA | TRBV11-2
TGTGCCAGCAGTTCCGCCGGGACAGGGACATTCGAGCAGTACTTC | CASSSAGTGTFEQYF | 15 | TRBJ2-7 | TRBD1 | many | TRBV28
TGTGCCAGCAGTTTAGGATACAGGTCACGGAAGAACACTGAAGCTTTCTTT | CASSLGYRSRKNTEAFF | 17 | TRBJ1-1 | NA | many | TRBV11-3
TGTGCCAGCAGTGCCGTCCACTTCCGACCCTACGAGCAGTACTTC | CASSAVHFRPYEQYF | 15 | TRBJ2-7 | NA | many | TRBV12-3/TRBV12-4
TGCGCCAGCAGCCAAGAAATCGTTGCGGGAGGACCACAAGAGACCCAGTACTTC | CASSQEIVAGGPQETQYF | 18 | TRBJ2-5 | TRBD2 | many | TRBV4-1
TGTGCCAGCAGCGAACAGGGGTATGGCTACACCTTC | CASSEQGYGYTF | 12 | TRBJ1-2 | TRBD1 | NA | TRBV7-2